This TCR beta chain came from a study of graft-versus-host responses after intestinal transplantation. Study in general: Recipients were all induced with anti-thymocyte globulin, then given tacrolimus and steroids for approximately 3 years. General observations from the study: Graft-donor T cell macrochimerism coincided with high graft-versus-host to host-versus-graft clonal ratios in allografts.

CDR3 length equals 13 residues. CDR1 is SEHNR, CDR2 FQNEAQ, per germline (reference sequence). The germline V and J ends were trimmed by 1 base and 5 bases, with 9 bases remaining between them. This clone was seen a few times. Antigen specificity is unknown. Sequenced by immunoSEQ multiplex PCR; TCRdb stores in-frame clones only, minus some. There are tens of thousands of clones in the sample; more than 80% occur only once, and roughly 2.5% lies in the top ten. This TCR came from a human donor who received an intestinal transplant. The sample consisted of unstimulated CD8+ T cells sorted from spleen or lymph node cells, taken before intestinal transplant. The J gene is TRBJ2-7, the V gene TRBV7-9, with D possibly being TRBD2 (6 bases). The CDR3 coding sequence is TGTGCCAGCAGCTTAGTCGGGAGCCACGAGCAGTACTTC. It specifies CASSLVGSHEQYF.